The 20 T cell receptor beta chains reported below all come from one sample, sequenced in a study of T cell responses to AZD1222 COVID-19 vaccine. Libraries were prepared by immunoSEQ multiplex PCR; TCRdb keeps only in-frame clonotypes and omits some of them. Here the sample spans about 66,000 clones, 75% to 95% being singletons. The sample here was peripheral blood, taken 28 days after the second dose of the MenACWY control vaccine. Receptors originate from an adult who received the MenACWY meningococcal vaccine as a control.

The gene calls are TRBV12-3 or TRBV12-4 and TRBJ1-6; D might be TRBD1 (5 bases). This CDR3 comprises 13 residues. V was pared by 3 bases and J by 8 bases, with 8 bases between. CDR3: CASSLGGDSPLHF. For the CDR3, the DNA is TGTGCCAGCAGTTTGGGGGGTGATTCACCCCTCCACTTT.

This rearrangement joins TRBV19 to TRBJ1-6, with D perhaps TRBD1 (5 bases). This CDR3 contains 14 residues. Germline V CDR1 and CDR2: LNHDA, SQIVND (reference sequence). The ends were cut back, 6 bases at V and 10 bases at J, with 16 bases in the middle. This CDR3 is CASRPRRGGSPLHF. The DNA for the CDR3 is TGTGCCAGTAGACCGAGGAGGGGAGGATCACCCCTCCACTTT.

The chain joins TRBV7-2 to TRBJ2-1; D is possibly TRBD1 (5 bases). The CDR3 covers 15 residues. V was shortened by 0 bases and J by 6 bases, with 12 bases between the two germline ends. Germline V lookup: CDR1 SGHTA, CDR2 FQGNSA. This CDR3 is CASSLALSGFNEQFF. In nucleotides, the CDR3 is TGTGCCAGCAGCTTAGCGCTGTCAGGGTTCAATGAGCAGTTCTTC.

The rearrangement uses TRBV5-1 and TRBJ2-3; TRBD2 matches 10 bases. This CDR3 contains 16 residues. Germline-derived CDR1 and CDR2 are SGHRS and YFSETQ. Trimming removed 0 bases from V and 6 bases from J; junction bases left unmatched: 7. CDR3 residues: CASSLGSSGRGDTQYF. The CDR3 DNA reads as TGCGCCAGCAGCTTGGGGTCTAGCGGGAGAGGGGATACGCAGTATTTT.

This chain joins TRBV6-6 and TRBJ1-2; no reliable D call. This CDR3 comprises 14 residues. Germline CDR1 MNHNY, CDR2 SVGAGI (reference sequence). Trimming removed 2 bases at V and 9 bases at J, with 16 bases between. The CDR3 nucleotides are TGTGCCAGCAGTTACACCCCGGGAGAAGAGAGCTACACCTTC. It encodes CASSYTPGEESYTF.

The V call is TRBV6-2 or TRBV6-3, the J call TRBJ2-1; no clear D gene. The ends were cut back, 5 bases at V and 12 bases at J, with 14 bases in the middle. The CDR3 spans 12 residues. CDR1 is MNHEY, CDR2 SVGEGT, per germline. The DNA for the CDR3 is TGTGCCAGCAGTCATCTCCTCCCAAGGCAGTTCTTC. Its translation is CASSHLLPRQFF.

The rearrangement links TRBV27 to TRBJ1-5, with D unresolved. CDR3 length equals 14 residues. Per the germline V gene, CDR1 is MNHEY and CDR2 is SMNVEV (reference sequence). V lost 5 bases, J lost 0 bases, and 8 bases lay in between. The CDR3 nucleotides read TGTGCCAGCAGTCCCGGTTATAGCAATCAGCCCCAGCATTTT. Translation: CASSPGYSNQPQHF.

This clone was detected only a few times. CDR3 sequence reads: CASSVHTGTAISGNTIYF. CDR3 sequence (DNA): TGTGCCAGCTCAGTACACACCGGGACAGCGATTTCTGGAAACACCATATATTTT. The chain recombines TRBV18 with TRBJ1-3; 7 bases fit TRBD1. Germline assignment: CDR1 KGHSH and CDR2 LQKENI. The CDR3 covers 18 residues. Germline trimming cut 5 bases from V and 1 base from J; bases unmatched to any gene: 14.

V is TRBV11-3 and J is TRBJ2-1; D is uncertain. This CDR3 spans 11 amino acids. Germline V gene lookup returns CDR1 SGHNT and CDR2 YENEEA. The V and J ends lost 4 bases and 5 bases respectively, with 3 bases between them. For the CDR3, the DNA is TGTGCCAGCAGCTCGAACAATGAGCAGTTCTTC. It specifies CASSSNNEQFF.

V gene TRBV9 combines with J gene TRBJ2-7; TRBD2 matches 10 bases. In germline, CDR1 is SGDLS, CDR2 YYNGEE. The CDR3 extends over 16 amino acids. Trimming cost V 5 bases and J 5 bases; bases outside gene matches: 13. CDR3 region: CASSRQGSSGRDEQYF. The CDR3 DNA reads TGTGCCAGCAGTAGACAGGGCAGCAGCGGGAGGGACGAGCAGTACTTC.

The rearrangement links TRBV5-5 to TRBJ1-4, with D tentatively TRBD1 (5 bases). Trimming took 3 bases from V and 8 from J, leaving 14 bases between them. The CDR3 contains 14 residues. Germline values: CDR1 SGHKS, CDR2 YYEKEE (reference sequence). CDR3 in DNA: TGTGCCAGCAGCTACCAGGACATCTCCGAAAAACTGTTTTTT. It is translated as CASSYQDISEKLFF.

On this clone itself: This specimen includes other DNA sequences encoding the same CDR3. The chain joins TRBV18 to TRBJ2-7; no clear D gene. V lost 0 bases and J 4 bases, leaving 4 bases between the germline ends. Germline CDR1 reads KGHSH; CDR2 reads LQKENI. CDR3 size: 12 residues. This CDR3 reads CASSPPGYEQYF. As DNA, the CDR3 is TGTGCCAGCTCACCACCAGGGTACGAGCAGTACTTC. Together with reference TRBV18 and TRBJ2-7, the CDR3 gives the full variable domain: NAGVMQNPRHLVRRRGQEARLRCSPMKGHSHVYWYRQLPEEGLKFMVYLQKENIIDESGMPKERFSAEFPKEGPSILRIQQVVRGDSAAYFCASSPPGYEQYFGPGTRLTVT.

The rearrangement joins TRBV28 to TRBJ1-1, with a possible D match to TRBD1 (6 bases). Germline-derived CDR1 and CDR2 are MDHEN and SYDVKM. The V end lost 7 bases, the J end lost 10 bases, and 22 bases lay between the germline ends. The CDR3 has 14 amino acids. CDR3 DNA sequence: TGTGCCAGCACCATAACGGGGCAGGGGCGGTTAGCTTTCTTT. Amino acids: CASTITGQGRLAFF.

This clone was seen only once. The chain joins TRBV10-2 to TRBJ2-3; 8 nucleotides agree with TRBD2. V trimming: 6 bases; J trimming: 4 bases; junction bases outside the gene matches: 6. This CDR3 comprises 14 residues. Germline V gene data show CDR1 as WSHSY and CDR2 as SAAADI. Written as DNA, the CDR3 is TGCGCCAGCAGGTTGGGCGGGAGGCCAGATACGCAGTATTTT. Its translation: CASRLGGRPDTQYF.

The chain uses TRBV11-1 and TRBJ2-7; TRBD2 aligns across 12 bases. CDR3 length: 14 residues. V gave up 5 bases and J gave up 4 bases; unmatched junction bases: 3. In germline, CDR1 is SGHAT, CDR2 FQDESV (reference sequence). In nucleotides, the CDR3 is TGTGCCAGCAGCCCCGGGACTAGCGGGTACGAGCAGTACTTC. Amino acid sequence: CASSPGTSGYEQYF.

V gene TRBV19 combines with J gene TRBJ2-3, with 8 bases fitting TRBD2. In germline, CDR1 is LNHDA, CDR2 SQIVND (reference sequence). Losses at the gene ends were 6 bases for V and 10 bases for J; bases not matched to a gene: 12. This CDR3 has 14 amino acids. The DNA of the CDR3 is TGTGCCAGTAGGGGGACAAGCGGGAGCGGCGCGCAGTATTTT. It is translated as CASRGTSGSGAQYF.

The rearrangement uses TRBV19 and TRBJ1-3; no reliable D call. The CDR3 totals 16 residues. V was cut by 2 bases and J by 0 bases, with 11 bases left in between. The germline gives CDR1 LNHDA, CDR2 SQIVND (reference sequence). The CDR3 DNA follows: TGTGCCAGTAGTATAAGGGTGGGTTTCTCTGGAAACACCATATATTTT. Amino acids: CASSIRVGFSGNTIYF.

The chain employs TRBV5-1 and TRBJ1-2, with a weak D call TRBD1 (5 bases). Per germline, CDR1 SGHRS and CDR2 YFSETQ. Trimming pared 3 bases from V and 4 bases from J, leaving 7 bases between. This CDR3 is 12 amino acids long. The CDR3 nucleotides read TGCGCCAGCAGCTGGGACGGCTATGGCTACACCTTC. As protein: CASSWDGYGYTF.

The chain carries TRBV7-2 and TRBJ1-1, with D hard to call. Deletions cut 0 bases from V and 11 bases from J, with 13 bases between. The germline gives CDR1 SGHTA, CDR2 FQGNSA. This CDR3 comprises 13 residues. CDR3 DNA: TGTGCCAGCAGCTTAGCTCGAGCCCTTGGGGCTTTCTTT. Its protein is CASSLARALGAFF. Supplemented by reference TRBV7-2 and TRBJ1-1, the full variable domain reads GAGVSQSPSNKVTEKGKDVELRCDPISGHTALYWYRQSLGQGLEFLIYFQGNSAPDKSGLPSDRFSAERTGGSVSTLTIQRTQQEDSAVYLCASSLARALGAFFGQGTRLTVV.

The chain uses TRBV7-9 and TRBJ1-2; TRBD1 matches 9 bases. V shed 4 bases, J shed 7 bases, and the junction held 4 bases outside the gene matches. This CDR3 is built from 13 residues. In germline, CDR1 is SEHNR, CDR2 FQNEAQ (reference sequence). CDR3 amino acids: CASSSDRGGGYTF. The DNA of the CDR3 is TGTGCCAGCAGCTCGGACAGGGGAGGTGGCTACACCTTC. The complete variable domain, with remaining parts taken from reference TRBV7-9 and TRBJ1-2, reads DTGVSQNPRHKITKRGQNVTFRCDPISEHNRLYWYRQTLGQGPEFLTYFQNEAQLEKSRLLSDRFSAERPKGSFSTLEIQRTEQGDSAMYLCASSSDRGGGYTFGSGTRLTVV.